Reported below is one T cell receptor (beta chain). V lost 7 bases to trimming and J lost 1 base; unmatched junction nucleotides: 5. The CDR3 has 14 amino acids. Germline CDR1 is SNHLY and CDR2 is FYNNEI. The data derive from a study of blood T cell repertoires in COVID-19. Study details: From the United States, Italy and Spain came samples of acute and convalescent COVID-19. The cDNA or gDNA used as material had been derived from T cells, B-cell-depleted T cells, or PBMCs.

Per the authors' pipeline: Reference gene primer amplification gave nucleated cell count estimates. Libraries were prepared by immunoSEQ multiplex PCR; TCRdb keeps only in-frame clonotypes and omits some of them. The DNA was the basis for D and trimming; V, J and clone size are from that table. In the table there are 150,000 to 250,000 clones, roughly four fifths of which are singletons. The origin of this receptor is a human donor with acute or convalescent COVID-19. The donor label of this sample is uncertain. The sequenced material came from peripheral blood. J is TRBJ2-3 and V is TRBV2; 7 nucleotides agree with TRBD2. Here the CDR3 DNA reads TGTGCCAGCAACCTGGGGGGGGGCACAGATACGCAGTATTTT. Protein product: CASNLGGGTDTQYF.